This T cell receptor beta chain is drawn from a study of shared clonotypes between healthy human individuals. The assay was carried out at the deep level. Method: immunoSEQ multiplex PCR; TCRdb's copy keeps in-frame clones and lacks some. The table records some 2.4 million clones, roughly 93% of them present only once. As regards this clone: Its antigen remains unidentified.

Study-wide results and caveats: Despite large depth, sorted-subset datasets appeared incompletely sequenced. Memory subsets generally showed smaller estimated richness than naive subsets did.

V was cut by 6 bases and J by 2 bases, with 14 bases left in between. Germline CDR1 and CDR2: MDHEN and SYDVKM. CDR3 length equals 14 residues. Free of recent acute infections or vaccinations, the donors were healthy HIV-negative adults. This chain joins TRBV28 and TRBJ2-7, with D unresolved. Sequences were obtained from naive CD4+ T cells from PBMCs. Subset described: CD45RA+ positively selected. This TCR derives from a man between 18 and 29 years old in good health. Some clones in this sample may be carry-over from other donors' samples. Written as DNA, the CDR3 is TGTGCCAGCAGCAGAGAACGGTATCCCTACGAGCAGTACTTC. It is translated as CASSRERYPYEQYF.